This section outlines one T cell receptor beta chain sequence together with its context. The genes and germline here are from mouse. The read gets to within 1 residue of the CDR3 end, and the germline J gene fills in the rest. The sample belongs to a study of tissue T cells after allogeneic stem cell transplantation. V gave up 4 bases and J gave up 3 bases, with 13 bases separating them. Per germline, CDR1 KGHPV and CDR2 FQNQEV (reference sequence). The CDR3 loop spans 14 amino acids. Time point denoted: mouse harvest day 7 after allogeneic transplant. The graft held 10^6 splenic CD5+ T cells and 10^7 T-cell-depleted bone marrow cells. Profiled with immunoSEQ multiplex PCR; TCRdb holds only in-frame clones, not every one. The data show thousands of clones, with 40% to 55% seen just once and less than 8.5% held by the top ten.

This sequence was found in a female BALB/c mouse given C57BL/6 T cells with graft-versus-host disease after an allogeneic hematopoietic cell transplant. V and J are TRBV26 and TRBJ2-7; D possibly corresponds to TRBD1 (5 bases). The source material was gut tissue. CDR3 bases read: TGTGCCAGCAGTCACCCTTGGACATACTATGAACAGTAC. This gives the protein CASSHPWTYYEQY. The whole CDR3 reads CASSHPWTYYEQYF.